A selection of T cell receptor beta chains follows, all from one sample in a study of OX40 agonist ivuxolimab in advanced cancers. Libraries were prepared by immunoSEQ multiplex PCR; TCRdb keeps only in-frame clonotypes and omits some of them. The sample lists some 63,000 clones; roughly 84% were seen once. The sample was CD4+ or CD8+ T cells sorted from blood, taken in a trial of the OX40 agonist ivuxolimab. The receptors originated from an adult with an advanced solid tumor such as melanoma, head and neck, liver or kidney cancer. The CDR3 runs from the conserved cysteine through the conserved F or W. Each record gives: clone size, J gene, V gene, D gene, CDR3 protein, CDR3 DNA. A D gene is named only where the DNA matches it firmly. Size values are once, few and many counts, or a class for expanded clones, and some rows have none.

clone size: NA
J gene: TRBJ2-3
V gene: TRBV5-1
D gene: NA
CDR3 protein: CASSLEVGGTDTQYF
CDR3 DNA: TGCGCCAGCAGCTTGGAGGTTGGGGGCACAGATACGCAGTATTTT

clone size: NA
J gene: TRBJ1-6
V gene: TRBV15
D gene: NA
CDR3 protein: CATTTGNNSPLHF
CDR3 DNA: TGTGCCACCACTACAGGGAATAATTCACCCCTCCACTTT

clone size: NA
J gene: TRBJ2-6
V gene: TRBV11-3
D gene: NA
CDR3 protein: CASSLSNSGANVLTF
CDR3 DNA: TGTGCCAGCAGCTTGAGCAACTCTGGGGCCAACGTCCTGACTTTC

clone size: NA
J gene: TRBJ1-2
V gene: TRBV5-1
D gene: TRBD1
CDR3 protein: CASSPGQGFGYGYTF
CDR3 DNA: TGCGCCAGCAGCCCAGGACAGGGGTTCGGATATGGCTACACCTTC

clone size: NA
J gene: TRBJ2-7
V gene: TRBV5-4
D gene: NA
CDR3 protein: CASSPDRNYEQYF
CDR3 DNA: TGTGCCAGCAGCCCCGACAGGAACTACGAGCAGTACTTC

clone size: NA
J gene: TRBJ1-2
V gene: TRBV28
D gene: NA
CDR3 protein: CASSSASKASPFGYGYTF
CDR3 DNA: TGTGCCAGCAGTTCCGCCAGTAAAGCCTCTCCCTTCGGGTATGGCTACACCTTC

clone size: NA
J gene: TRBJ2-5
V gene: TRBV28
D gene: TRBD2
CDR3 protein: CASSLLASGGETQYF
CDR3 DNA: TGTGCCAGCAGTTTATTGGCTAGCGGGGGGGAGACCCAGTACTTC

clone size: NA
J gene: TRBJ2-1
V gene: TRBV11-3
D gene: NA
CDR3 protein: CASSQGLTRSGEQFF
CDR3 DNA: TGTGCCAGCAGCCAAGGACTGACCAGGTCGGGTGAGCAGTTCTTC

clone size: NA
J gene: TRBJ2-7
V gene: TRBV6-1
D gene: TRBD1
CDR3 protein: CASRTGSAETYEQYF
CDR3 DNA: TGTGCCTCACGGACAGGATCCGCTGAAACCTACGAGCAGTACTTC

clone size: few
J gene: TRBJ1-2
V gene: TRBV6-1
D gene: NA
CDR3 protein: CASSRQRDYGYTF
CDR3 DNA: TGTGCCAGCAGTAGACAGAGGGACTATGGCTACACCTTC

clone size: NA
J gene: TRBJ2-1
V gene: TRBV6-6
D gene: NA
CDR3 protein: CASSYSNNEQFF
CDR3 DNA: TGTGCCAGCAGTTACTCGAATAATGAGCAGTTCTTC

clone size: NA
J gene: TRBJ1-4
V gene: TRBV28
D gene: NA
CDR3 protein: CASKGTVPNEKLFF
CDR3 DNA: TGTGCCAGCAAAGGGACTGTGCCTAATGAAAAACTGTTTTTT

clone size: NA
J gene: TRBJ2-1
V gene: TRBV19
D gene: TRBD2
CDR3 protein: CASSKVAGDTYNEQFF
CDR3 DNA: TGTGCCAGTAGTAAAGTAGCGGGAGACACCTACAATGAGCAGTTCTTC

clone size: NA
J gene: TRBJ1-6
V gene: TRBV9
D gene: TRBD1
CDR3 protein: CASSVGTVSPLHF
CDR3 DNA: TGTGCCAGCAGCGTCGGGACAGTTTCACCCCTCCACTTT